This entry lists 14 T cell receptor beta chains sequenced from one sample in a study of cytomegalovirus exposure and HLA in healthy donors. It was with 60 Vbeta and 13 Jbeta primers that the PCR ran. Sequencing used immunoSEQ multiplex PCR; TCRdb keeps in-frame clones, though not all of them. The sample yields some 150,000 clones, more than 75% seen once. Sequenced material: PBMCs. Receptor source: a woman in her 40s in good health and CMV-seropositive.

V gene TRBV5-4 combines with J gene TRBJ2-7; maybe TRBD2 (6 bases). The V gene's germline CDR1 is SGHNT and CDR2 YYREEE (reference sequence). The CDR3 length is 14 residues. Trimming left V 4 bases short and J 0 bases short, with 11 bases between. The CDR3 reads CASSPGVGSYEQYF. The CDR3 DNA reads TGTGCCAGCAGCCCGGGGGTGGGCTCCTACGAGCAGTACTTC.

The chain is built from TRBV5-4 and TRBJ1-3; D gene uncertain. This CDR3 is 15 amino acids long. Trimming stripped 3 bases from V and 0 bases from J, with 10 bases between. Germline CDR1 SGHNT, CDR2 YYREEE (reference sequence). This chain's CDR3 is CASSSGGDSGNTIYF. CDR3 DNA: TGTGCCAGCAGCTCCGGAGGTGACTCTGGAAACACCATATATTTT.

J is TRBJ2-1 and V is TRBV18; 9 bases align to TRBD1. The germline V gene encodes CDR1 KGHSH and CDR2 LQKENI. After removal of 2 bases from V and 4 bases from J, the junction contained 6 bases not matched to a gene. There are 16 residues in the CDR3. The DNA of the CDR3 is TGTGCCAGCTCACCAGGGGGGGACAGGGTATACAATGAGCAGTTCTTC. Translation: CASSPGGDRVYNEQFF.

The J gene is TRBJ1-2, the V gene TRBV19; D is unresolved. The CDR3 spans 13 residues. Trimming pared 8 bases from V and 3 bases from J, leaving 13 bases between. In germline, CDR1 is LNHDA, CDR2 SQIVND (reference sequence). CDR3 residues: CASSRGGDYGYTF. In DNA, the CDR3 is TGTGCCAGTTCACGGGGAGGAGACTATGGCTACACCTTC.

The chain combines TRBV29-1 with TRBJ2-7; D is perhaps TRBD2 (5 bases). Trimming removed 3 bases from V and 1 base from J, with 13 bases in between. Germline CDR1 and CDR2: SQVTM and ANQGSEA. This CDR3 has 14 residues. The CDR3 sequence is CSVDGLRGSYEQYF. The CDR3 DNA sequence: TGCAGCGTTGATGGACTCCGCGGTTCCTACGAGCAGTACTTC.

The rearrangement joins TRBV5-1 to TRBJ2-3; possible D gene TRBD2, 5 bases. V was pared by 4 bases and J by 6 bases, with 18 bases between. This CDR3 has 15 residues. CDR1 SGHRS and CDR2 YFSETQ come from the germline V gene. For the CDR3, the DNA is TGCGCCAGCAGCCTGGACTCTGCCGGTATGGATACGCAGTATTTT. Its translation: CASSLDSAGMDTQYF. The whole variable domain, filled in from reference TRBV5-1 and TRBJ2-3, reads KAGVTQTPRYLIKTRGQQVTLSCSPISGHRSVSWYQQTPGQGLQFLFEYFSETQRNKGNFPGRFSGRQFSNSRSEMNVSTLELGDSALYLCASSLDSAGMDTQYFGPGTRLTVL.

V and J are TRBV19 and TRBJ2-7, with 12 bases matching TRBD2. Germline V gene data show CDR1 as LNHDA and CDR2 as SQIVND (reference sequence). Trimming at V came to 3 bases and at J to 1 base, leaving 4 bases not matched to a gene. The CDR3 runs to 16 residues. This CDR3 reads CASSIGTSGLSYEQYF. The CDR3 nucleotides are TGTGCCAGTAGTATCGGGACTAGCGGGTTGTCCTACGAGCAGTACTTC.

This chain uses TRBV11-3 with TRBJ2-1, with 7 bases identical to TRBD1. Germline loops: CDR1 SGHNT, CDR2 YENEEA. Trimming cost V 3 bases and J 1 base; bases outside gene matches: 3. This CDR3 contains 15 residues. The CDR3 sequence is CASSFRGQSYNEQFF. For the CDR3, the DNA is TGTGCCAGCAGCTTTAGGGGGCAGTCCTACAATGAGCAGTTCTTC.

The CDR3 nucleotides are TGTGCCAGCAGTGAAGCCCTCAGGTCCCACTCGAATGGCTACACCTTC. It is translated as CASSEALRSHSNGYTF. The chain uses TRBV6-1 and TRBJ1-2; D call uncertain. Per the germline V gene, CDR1 is MNHNS and CDR2 is SASEGT. The CDR3 extends over 16 amino acids. Between the trimmed V and J ends, which lost 0 bases and 6 bases, there was a span of 17 bases.

This chain connects TRBV20-1 to TRBJ2-1; possible D gene TRBD1, 6 bases. Trimming left V 5 bases short and J 12 bases short, with 14 bases between. Germline CDR1 DFQATT, CDR2 SNEGSKA (reference sequence). The CDR3 totals 11 residues. The CDR3 protein is CSAPGARGQFF. CDR3 in DNA: TGCAGTGCTCCAGGGGCCCGGGGGCAGTTCTTC.

The V and J genes are TRBV29-1 and TRBJ1-1; no clear D. CDR3 length: 15 amino acids. The germline CDR1 and CDR2 sequences are SQVTM and ANQGSEA. The germline V and J ends were trimmed by 2 bases and 2 bases, with 15 bases remaining between them. CDR3 bases: TGCAGCGTTGAAACCCCGACACTTTCTAACACTGAAGCTTTCTTT. This codes for CSVETPTLSNTEAFF.

The rearrangement links TRBV19 to TRBJ1-5, with 7 bases that match TRBD1. Looked up from germline, CDR1 is LNHDA and CDR2 is SQIVND (reference sequence). This CDR3 is 15 amino acids long. The J segment lost 7 bases and the V segment lost 6 bases, leaving 12 bases of the junction unmatched. In DNA, the CDR3 is TGTGCCAGTAGGGGACAGAACCAAAGGCTGCAGCCCCAGCATTTT. Encoded protein: CASRGQNQRLQPQHF.

This clone was detected a few times. The V gene is TRBV4-1, the J gene TRBJ2-7, with TRBD2 matching over 13 bases. The CDR3 runs to 18 residues. The V gene's germline CDR1 is MGHRA and CDR2 YSYEKL. V was clipped by 7 bases and J by 0 bases; unmatched bases: 12. This CDR3 is CASTPGLAGEHTSYEQYF. The CDR3 region has the DNA TGCGCCAGCACCCCCGGACTAGCGGGAGAACACACCTCCTACGAGCAGTACTTC.

This clone has a handful of counts. This chain links TRBV10-2 with TRBJ1-5; unclear D gene. Trimming cost V 3 bases and J 4 bases, with 7 bases left between them. CDR3 length: 13 amino acids. Germline-derived CDR1 and CDR2 are WSHSY and SAAADI. CDR3 sequence (DNA): TGCGCCAGCAGTGATGGAGGGAATCAGCCCCAGCATTTT. Residues: CASSDGGNQPQHF.